This TCR beta chain derives from a study of tumor-infiltrating lymphocytes in primary liver carcinoma. Co-extraction of RNA and DNA was performed on about 19-33 mg of unsorted bulk tissue. Starting material of 500 to 600 ng total RNA yielded TCR beta cDNA via a constant-region primer. Generation of the TCR beta libraries relied on three nested multiplex PCR rounds using slightly modified ARM-PCR. Running 10 cycles apiece, the first two PCR rounds relied on TRBV1-TRBV30 forward primers together with a C-beta reverse primer. A single record per CDR3 protein comes from TCRdb applying MiXCR to the multiplex PCR reads. The repertoire holds 50,000 or so distinct CDR3 sequences, with roughly 80% as singletons. Overall study findings and caveats: Among top clones, only about 8-24% appeared in all five tumor regions.

Comment on this clonotype: Its antigen is currently unknown. One end of the junction is discordant with germline, which a read error may explain.

CDR3 length: 14 residues. In germline, CDR1 is MNHEY, CDR2 SVGEGT. The sequence derives from a man aged 35 to 55 with primary liver carcinoma and hepatitis B virus infection. The sample comprised liver tumor tissue from sampling region 5. Sample subset: tumor region T5, tumor centre. This sequence joins TRBV6-2 or TRBV6-3 and TRBJ1-1; no firm D call. The chain's CDR3 is CTSRRGRMNTEAFF. DNA for the CDR3: TGTACCAGTCGACGAGGGAGGATGAACACTGAAGCTTTCTTT.